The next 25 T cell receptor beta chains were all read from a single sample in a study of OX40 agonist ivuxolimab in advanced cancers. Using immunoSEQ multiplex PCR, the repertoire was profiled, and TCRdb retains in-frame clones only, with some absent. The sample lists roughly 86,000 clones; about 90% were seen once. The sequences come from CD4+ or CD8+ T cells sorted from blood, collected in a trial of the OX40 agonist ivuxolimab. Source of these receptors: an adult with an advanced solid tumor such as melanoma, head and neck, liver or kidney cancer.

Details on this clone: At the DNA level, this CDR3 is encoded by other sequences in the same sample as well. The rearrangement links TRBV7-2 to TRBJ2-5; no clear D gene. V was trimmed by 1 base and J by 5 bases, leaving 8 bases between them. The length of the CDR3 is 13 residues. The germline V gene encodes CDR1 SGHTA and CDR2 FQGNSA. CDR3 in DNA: TGTGCCAGCAGCTTAGGGGCAGCGGAGACCCAGTACTTC. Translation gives CASSLGAAETQYF. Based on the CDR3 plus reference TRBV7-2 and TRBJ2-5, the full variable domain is GAGVSQSPSNKVTEKGKDVELRCDPISGHTALYWYRQSLGQGLEFLIYFQGNSAPDKSGLPSDRFSAERTGGSVSTLTIQRTQQEDSAVYLCASSLGAAETQYFGPGTRLLVL.

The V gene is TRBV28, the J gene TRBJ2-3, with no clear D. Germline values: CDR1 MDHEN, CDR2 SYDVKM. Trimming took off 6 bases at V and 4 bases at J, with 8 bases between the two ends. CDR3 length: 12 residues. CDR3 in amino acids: CASSWRPDTQYF. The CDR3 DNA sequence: TGTGCCAGCAGCTGGCGACCAGATACGCAGTATTTT.

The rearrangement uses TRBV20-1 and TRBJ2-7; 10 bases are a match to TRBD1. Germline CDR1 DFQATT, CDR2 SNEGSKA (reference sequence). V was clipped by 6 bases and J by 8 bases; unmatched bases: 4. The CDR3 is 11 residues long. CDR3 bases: TGCAGTGCAAGGACAGGGGGTAAGCAGTACTTC. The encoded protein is CSARTGGKQYF.

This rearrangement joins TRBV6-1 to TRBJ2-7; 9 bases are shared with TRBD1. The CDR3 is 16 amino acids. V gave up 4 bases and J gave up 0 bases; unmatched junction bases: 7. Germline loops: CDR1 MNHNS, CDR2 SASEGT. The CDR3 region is CASSATGGMSSYEQYF. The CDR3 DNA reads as TGTGCCAGCAGTGCGACAGGGGGGATGAGCTCCTACGAGCAGTACTTC.

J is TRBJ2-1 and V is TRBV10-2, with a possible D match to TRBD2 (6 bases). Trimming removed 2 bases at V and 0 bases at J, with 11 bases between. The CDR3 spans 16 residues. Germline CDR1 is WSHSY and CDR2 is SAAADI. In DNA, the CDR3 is TGCGCCAGCAGTGAGAGATTCGGGGGCTCCTACAATGAGCAGTTCTTC. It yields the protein CASSERFGGSYNEQFF.

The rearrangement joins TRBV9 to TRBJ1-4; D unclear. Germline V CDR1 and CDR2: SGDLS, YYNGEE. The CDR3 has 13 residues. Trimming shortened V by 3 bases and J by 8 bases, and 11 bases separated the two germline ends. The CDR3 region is CASSALPGEKLFF. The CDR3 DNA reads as TGTGCCAGCAGCGCCCTTCCCGGGGAAAAACTGTTTTTT.

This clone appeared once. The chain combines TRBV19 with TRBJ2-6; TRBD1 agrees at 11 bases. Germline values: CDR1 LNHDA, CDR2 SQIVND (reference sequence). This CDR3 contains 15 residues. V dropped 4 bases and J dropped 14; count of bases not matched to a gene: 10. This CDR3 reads CASSTGTGGFLILTF. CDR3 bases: TGTGCCAGTAGTACCGGGACAGGGGGTTTTTTAATCCTGACTTTC. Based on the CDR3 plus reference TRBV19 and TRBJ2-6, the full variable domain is DGGITQSPKYLFRKEGQNVTLSCEQNLNHDAMYWYRQDPGQGLRLIYYSQIVNDFQKGDIAEGYSVSREKKESFPLTVTSAQKNPTAFYLCASSTGTGGFLILTFGAGSRLTVL.

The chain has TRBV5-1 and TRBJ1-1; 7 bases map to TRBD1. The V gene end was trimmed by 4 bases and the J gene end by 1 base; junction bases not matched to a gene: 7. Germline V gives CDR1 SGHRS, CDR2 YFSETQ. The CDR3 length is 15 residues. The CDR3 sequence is CASSSGGTENTEAFF. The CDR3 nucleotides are TGCGCCAGCAGCAGTGGAGGGACAGAGAACACTGAAGCTTTCTTT.

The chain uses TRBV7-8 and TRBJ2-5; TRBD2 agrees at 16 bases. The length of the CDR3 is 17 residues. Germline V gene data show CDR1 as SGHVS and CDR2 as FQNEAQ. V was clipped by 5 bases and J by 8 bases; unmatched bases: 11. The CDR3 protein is CASSPGTSGRVLQTQYF. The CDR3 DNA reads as TGTGCCAGCAGCCCGGGGACTAGCGGGAGGGTTCTTCAAACCCAGTACTTC.

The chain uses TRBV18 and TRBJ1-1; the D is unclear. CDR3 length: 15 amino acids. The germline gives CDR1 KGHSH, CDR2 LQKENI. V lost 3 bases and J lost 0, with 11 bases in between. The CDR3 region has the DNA TGTGCCAGCTCACCGTCCGGGGTTCTGAACACTGAAGCTTTCTTT. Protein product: CASSPSGVLNTEAFF.

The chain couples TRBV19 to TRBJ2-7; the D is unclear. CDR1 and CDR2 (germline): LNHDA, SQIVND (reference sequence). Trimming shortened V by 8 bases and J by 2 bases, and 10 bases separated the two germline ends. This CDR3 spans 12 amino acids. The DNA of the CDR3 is TGTGCCAGTTCCAAGGACCCCTACGAGCAGTACTTC. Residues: CASSKDPYEQYF.

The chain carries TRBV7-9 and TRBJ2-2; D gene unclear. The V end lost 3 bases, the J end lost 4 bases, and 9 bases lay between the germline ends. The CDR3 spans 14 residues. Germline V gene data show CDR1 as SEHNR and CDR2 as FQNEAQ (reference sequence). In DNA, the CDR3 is TGTGCCAGCAGCTTCCAGGCCGGCACCGGGGAGCTGTTTTTT. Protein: CASSFQAGTGELFF.

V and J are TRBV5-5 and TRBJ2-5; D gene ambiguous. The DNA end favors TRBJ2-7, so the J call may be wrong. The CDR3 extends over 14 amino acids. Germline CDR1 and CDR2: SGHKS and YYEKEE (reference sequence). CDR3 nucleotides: TGTGCCAGCAGCTTGAACCTAAGATCTGACGAGCAGTACTTC. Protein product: CASSLNLRSDEQYF.

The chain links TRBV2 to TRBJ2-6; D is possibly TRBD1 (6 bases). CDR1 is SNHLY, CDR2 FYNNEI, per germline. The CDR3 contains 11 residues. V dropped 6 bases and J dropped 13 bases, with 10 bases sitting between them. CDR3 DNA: TGTGCCAGCAGAGCCGGGACAGTCCTGACTTTC. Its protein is CASRAGTVLTF.

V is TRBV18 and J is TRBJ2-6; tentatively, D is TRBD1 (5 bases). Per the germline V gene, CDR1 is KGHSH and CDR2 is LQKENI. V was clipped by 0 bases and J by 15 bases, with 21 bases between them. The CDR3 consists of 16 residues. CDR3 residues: CASSPPSQGLGKDLTF. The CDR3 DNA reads TGTGCCAGCTCACCACCGAGCCAGGGTTTGGGGAAAGACCTGACTTTC.

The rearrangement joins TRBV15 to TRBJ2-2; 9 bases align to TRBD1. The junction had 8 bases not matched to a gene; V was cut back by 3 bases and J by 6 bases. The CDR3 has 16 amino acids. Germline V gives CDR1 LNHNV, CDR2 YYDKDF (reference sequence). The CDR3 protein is CATSSDRGVPAGELFF. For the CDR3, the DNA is TGTGCCACCAGCAGTGACAGGGGGGTGCCGGCCGGGGAGCTGTTTTTT.

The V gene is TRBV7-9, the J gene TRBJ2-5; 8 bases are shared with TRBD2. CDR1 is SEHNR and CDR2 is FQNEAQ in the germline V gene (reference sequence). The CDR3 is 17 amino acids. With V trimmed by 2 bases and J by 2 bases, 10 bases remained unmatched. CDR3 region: CASSLSWVAGLQETQYF. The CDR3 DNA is TGTGCCAGCAGCTTATCATGGGTAGCGGGGCTACAAGAGACCCAGTACTTC.

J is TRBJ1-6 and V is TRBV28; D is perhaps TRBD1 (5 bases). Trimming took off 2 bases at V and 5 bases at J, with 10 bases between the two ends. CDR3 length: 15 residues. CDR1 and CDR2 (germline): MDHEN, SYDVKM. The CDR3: CASSLQTGDNSPLHF. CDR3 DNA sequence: TGTGCCAGCAGTTTACAAACAGGAGATAATTCACCCCTCCACTTT. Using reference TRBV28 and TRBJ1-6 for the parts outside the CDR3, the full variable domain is DVKVTQSSRYLVKRTGEKVFLECVQDMDHENMFWYRQDPGLGLRLIYFSYDVKMKEKGDIPEGYSVSREKKERFSLILESASTNQTSMYLCASSLQTGDNSPLHFGNGTRLTVT.

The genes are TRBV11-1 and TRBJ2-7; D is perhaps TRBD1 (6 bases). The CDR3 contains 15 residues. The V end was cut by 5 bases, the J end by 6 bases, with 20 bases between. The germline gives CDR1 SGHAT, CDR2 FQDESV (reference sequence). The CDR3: CASSPGHASFREQYF. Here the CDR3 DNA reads TGTGCCAGCAGCCCGGGACACGCGTCCTTCCGCGAGCAGTACTTC.

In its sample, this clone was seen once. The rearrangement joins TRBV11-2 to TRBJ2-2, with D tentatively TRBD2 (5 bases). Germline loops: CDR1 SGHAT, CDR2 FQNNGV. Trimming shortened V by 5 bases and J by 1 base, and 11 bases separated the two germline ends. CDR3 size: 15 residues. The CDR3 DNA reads TGTGCCAGCAGCCCAGGACTGATGAACACCGGGGAGCTGTTTTTT. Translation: CASSPGLMNTGELFF.

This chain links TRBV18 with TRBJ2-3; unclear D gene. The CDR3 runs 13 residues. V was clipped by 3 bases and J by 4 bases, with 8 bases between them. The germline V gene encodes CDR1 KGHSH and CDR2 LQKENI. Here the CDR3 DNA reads TGTGCCAGCTCACCGATAAACCCAGATACGCAGTATTTT. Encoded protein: CASSPINPDTQYF.

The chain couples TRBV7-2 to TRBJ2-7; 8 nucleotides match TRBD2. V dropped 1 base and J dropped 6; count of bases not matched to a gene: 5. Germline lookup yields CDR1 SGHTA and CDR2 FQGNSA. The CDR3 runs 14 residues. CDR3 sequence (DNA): TGTGCCAGCAGCTTAGATCGGGGGGGGAGCGAGCAGTACTTC. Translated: CASSLDRGGSEQYF.

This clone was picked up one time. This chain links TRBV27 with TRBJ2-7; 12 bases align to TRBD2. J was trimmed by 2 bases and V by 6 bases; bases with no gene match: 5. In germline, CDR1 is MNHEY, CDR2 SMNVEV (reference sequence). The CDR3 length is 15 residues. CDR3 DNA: TGTGCCAGCAGAAAAGGGACTAGCGGGCCCTACGAGCAGTACTTC. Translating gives CASRKGTSGPYEQYF.

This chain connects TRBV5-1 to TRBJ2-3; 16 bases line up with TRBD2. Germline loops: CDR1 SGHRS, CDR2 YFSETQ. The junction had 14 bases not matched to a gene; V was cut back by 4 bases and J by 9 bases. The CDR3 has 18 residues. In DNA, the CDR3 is TGCGCCAGCAGCGTGGGACTAGCGGGAGGGCCCTCGGCGTGGACGCAGTATTTT. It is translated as CASSVGLAGGPSAWTQYF.

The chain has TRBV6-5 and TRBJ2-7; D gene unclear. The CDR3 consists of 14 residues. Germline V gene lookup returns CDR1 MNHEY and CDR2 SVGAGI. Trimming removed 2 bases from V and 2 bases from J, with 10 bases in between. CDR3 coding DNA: TGTGCCAGCAGTTACGCGAACAGAGCCTACGAGCAGTACTTC. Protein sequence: CASSYANRAYEQYF.